This T cell receptor beta chain was identified during a study of cytomegalovirus exposure and HLA in healthy donors. Broader study findings: TCR beta V- and J-gene trimming was later associated with a missense DCLRE1C variant. Associated with cytomegalovirus, according to the listing, were some 180 TCR beta chains.

Primers for the PCR totalled 60 Vbeta and 13 Jbeta. TCRdb's table, derived via immunoSEQ multiplex PCR, lists solely in-frame clones and lacks some. The table shows 190,000 or so clones, with approximately 83% occurring only once. Concerning this clone itself: Its matching antigen is unknown.

The clonotype comes from a woman in her fifties or sixties in good health and CMV-seropositive. Sample: PBMCs.

The DNA of the CDR3 is TGCAGCGTTGAAGGCCGGCTCGGGTCTGAGCAGTTCTTC. It codes for CSVEGRLGSEQFF. The J gene is TRBJ2-1, the V gene TRBV29-1; D uncertain. Germline V lookup: CDR1 SQVTM, CDR2 ANQGSEA. The V end was cut by 1 base, the J end by 9 bases, with 13 bases between. The CDR3 has 13 amino acids.